This TCR beta chain was obtained from a study of shared clonotypes between healthy human individuals. The authors split each subset's genomic DNA evenly across several immunoSEQ plates. Produced via immunoSEQ multiplex PCR; TCRdb's table is partial and in-frame only. The sample holds about 2 million clones, around 96% seen once. The CDR3 spans 14 residues. V lost 4 bases to trimming and J lost 4 bases, with 13 bases between them. Germline lookup yields CDR1 MNHEY and CDR2 SMNVEV (reference sequence). Positive CCR7 selection of CD45RO-negative cells yielded the naive CD8 cells, and terminally differentiated effector memory CD45RA+ cells were excluded.

The clonotype comes from a man younger than 35 in good health. V and J are TRBV27 and TRBJ1-2; possible D gene TRBD1, 5 bases. Sequences were obtained from naive CD8+ T cells sorted from blood. This CDR3 is CASSSRDQGYGYTF. DNA of the CDR3: TGTGCCAGCAGTTCCCGGGACCAAGGCTATGGCTACACCTTC.